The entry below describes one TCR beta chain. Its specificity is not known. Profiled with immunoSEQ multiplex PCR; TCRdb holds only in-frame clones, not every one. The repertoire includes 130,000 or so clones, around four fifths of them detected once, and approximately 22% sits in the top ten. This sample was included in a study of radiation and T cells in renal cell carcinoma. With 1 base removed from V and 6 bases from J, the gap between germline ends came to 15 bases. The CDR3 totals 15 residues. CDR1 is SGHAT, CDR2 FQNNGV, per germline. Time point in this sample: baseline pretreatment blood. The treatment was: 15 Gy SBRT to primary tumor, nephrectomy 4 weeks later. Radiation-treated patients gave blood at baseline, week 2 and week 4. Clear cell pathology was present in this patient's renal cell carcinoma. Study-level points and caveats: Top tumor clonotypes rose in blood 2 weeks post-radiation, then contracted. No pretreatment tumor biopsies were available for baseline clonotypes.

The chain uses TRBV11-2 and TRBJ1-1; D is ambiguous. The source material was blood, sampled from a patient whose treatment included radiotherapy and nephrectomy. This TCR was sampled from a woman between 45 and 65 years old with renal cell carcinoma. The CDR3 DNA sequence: TGTGCCAGCAGCTTAGTGGCTGGGGTAAGGCCTGAAGCTTTCTTT. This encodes CASSLVAGVRPEAFF.